The 24 T cell receptor beta chains given below trace back to one sample, sequenced in a study of T-cell reconstitution after alpha-beta-depleted transplantation in children. TCRbeta library construction was performed incorporating unique molecular identifiers. TCRdb re-derived calls from the PCR reads in MiXCR, one entry per CDR3 protein. The profile shows around 400,000 distinct CDR3 sequences, about a fifth of them singletons. Sequenced here: PBMCs from the stem cell graft donor, sampled from the stem cell graft. The receptor source for this set is a human donor who donated a stem cell graft to a child with acute myeloid leukemia.

This clonotype was counted only a few times. V and J are TRBV4-3 and TRBJ2-3, with D perhaps being TRBD1 or TRBD2 (5 bases each). The CDR3 contains 15 residues. V was clipped by 5 bases and J by 3 bases, with 15 bases between them. Germline V gene data show CDR1 as LGHNA and CDR2 as YSLEER. CDR3 sequence reads: CASSTLGESTDTQYF. The CDR3 nucleotides read TGCGCCAGCAGCACCCTGGGGGAGAGTACAGATACGCAGTATTTT.

The chain employs TRBV20-1 and TRBJ2-5; D assignment may be TRBD1 or TRBD2 (5 bases each). Germline CDR1 DFQATT, CDR2 SNEGSKA (reference sequence). Trimming shortened V by 7 bases and J by 5 bases, and 14 bases separated the two germline ends. This CDR3 comprises 12 residues. DNA for the CDR3: TGCAGTGGGGGCTCGGGGTACGAGACCCAGTACTTC. It encodes CSGGSGYETQYF.

The chain joins TRBV27 to TRBJ2-1, with TRBD1 as a possible D gene (5 bases). CDR1 is MNHEY and CDR2 is SMNVEV in the germline V gene (reference sequence). V lost 6 bases to trimming and J lost 10 bases, with 22 bases between them. This CDR3 is built from 15 residues. In DNA, the CDR3 is TGTGCCAGCAGGCCCCGGGCAGGGCCCCTCGAGGAGCAGTTCTTC. It codes for CASRPRAGPLEEQFF.

This clonotype was observed at least ten times. The V and J genes are TRBV7-2 and TRBJ1-5; D call uncertain. The V gene lost 2 bases and the J gene lost 4 bases, with 9 bases spanning the gap. CDR3 size: 14 residues. CDR1 and CDR2 (germline): SGHTA, FQGNSA. Written as DNA, the CDR3 is TGTGCCAGCAGCTTAACGTTCGGTAATCAGCCCCAGCATTTT. Its protein is CASSLTFGNQPQHF.

The chain couples TRBV15 to TRBJ2-5; D possibly corresponds to TRBD2 (6 bases). Between the trimmed V and J ends, which lost 0 bases and 5 bases, there was a span of 13 bases. This CDR3 spans 15 amino acids. Germline V gene sequence: CDR1 LNHNV, CDR2 YYDKDF (reference sequence). The CDR3 here is CATSRDTGVEETQYF. CDR3 in DNA: TGTGCCACCAGCAGAGATACGGGAGTGGAGGAGACCCAGTACTTC.

This clonotype was recorded many times. The J gene is TRBJ1-1, the V gene TRBV29-1; 11 bases match TRBD1. Germline CDR1 and CDR2: SQVTM and ANQGSEA. V dropped 5 bases and J dropped 4; count of bases not matched to a gene: 3. The CDR3 consists of 13 residues. CDR3: CSVPGTGGTEAFF. CDR3 DNA: TGCAGCGTTCCCGGGACAGGGGGCACTGAAGCTTTCTTT.

The chain is built from TRBV12-3 or TRBV12-4 and TRBJ2-7; 10 bases fit TRBD2. The trim removed 3 bases at V and 0 bases at J, leaving 8 bases unmatched. This CDR3 region has 17 residues. CDR3 in DNA: TGTGCCAGCAGTTTCGTGGGGAGCGGGAGGGCCTCCTACGAGCAGTACTTC. It translates to CASSFVGSGRASYEQYF.

J is TRBJ2-6 and V is TRBV3-1; D gene unclear. The CDR3 length is 16 residues. V was shortened by 0 bases and J by 0 bases, with 6 bases between the two germline ends. Germline CDR1 LGHDT, CDR2 YNNKEL (reference sequence). The CDR3 DNA reads as TGTGCCAGCAGCCAAGAGGTTACCTCTGGGGCCAACGTCCTGACTTTC. The encoded protein is CASSQEVTSGANVLTF.

This clonotype has at least ten counts. The CDR3 loop is CSVAQGGTDTQYF. The CDR3 DNA is TGCAGCGTTGCACAGGGAGGGACAGATACGCAGTATTTT. The chain recombines TRBV29-1 with TRBJ2-3; TRBD2 is a possible D gene (7 bases). The CDR3 has 13 amino acids. Trimming pared 4 bases from V and 3 bases from J, leaving 11 bases between. Germline CDR1 SQVTM, CDR2 ANQGSEA.

The chain has TRBV18 and TRBJ2-1; 9 nucleotides line up with TRBD2. The V and J ends lost 6 bases and 6 bases, in that order; junction bases with no gene match: 3. This CDR3 comprises 13 residues. Germline CDR1 KGHSH, CDR2 LQKENI. This CDR3 is CASSGLAGNEQFF. The CDR3 DNA follows: TGTGCCAGCTCGGGACTAGCTGGCAATGAGCAGTTCTTC. The complete variable domain, with remaining parts taken from reference TRBV18 and TRBJ2-1, reads NAGVMQNPRHLVRRRGQEARLRCSPMKGHSHVYWYRQLPEEGLKFMVYLQKENIIDESGMPKERFSAEFPKEGPSILRIQQVVRGDSAAYFCASSGLAGNEQFFGPGTRLTVL.

The V gene is TRBV12-3 or TRBV12-4, the J gene TRBJ2-3, with TRBD2 identical over 10 bases. The V gene end was trimmed by 10 bases and the J gene end by 1 base; junction bases not matched to a gene: 11. This CDR3 has 16 residues. The CDR3: CATSSGRGVGTDTQYF. The CDR3 region has the DNA TGTGCCACCTCGAGCGGGAGGGGGGTCGGCACAGATACGCAGTATTTT.

This clonotype was picked up a small number of times. The rearrangement uses TRBV6-5 and TRBJ2-4, with D perhaps matching TRBD1 (6 bases). The ends were cut back, 3 bases at V and 6 bases at J, with 12 bases in the middle. The CDR3 consists of 14 residues. The germline V gene encodes CDR1 MNHEY and CDR2 SVGAGI. The CDR3 loop is CASSYGQGRNIQYF. CDR3 nucleotide sequence: TGTGCCAGCAGTTATGGGCAGGGGCGAAACATTCAGTACTTC.

This clonotype has a handful of counts. The chain employs TRBV12-3 or TRBV12-4 and TRBJ2-7, with D perhaps given as TRBD1 or TRBD2 (5 bases each). CDR3 size: 15 residues. With 7 bases removed from V and 0 bases from J, the gap between germline ends came to 16 bases. CDR3 protein: CASTRGSGRSYEQYF. The CDR3 nucleotides read TGTGCCAGCACTCGGGGCTCAGGCCGCTCCTACGAGCAGTACTTC.

This clonotype has just a few counts. The rearrangement joins TRBV6-5 to TRBJ1-6, with D unclear. CDR1 and CDR2 (germline): MNHEY, SVGAGI. V lost 5 bases to trimming and J lost 13 bases, with 12 bases between them. The CDR3 sequence is 12 residues long. The CDR3 DNA follows: TGTGCCAGCAGTACCCTCAGGTCTCCCCTCCACTTT. Translating it yields CASSTLRSPLHF.

This chain uses TRBV28 with TRBJ2-1; TRBD2 matches at 7 bases. Germline V gene sequence: CDR1 MDHEN, CDR2 SYDVKM. The CDR3 consists of 15 residues. V lost 6 bases and J lost 3; bases outside the gene matches: 8. CDR3 region: CASSRGLVGYNEQFF. The CDR3, as DNA: TGTGCCAGCAGCCGTGGACTAGTGGGCTACAATGAGCAGTTCTTC.

The V call is TRBV24-1, the J call TRBJ2-1; TRBD1 matches at 7 bases. From germline, CDR1 is KGHDR and CDR2 SFDVKD. J was trimmed by 6 bases and V by 4 bases; bases with no gene match: 5. The length of the CDR3 is 14 residues. CDR3 residues: CATSESTGVNEQFF. CDR3 DNA sequence: TGTGCCACCAGTGAGTCCACAGGGGTCAATGAGCAGTTCTTC.

The gene calls are TRBV20-1 and TRBJ2-7; D perhaps matches TRBD1 (6 bases). Germline lookup yields CDR1 DFQATT and CDR2 SNEGSKA (reference sequence). Trimming took 3 bases from V and 3 from J, leaving 18 bases between them. The CDR3 spans 15 residues. CDR3 region: CSASFEGGIGYEQYF. DNA for the CDR3: TGCAGTGCTAGTTTCGAAGGGGGAATTGGCTACGAGCAGTACTTC.

This clonotype was detected only a few times. The J gene is TRBJ1-1, the V gene TRBV20-1; 7 nucleotides match TRBD1. Germline V gene lookup returns CDR1 DFQATT and CDR2 SNEGSKA (reference sequence). The CDR3 has 14 residues. Trimming cost V 6 bases and J 3 bases; bases outside gene matches: 10. The CDR3: CSAPRTGRDTEAFF. In nucleotides, the CDR3 is TGCAGTGCACCGAGGACAGGAAGGGACACTGAAGCTTTCTTT.

This chain links TRBV4-1 with TRBJ1-1, with TRBD1 as a possible D gene (5 bases). V was pared by 7 bases and J by 5 bases, with 17 bases between. Germline-derived CDR1 and CDR2 are MGHRA and YSYEKL. CDR3 length: 14 amino acids. CDR3 sequence (DNA): TGCGCCAGCAACCCCGACAGCGGGGGGACTGAAGCTTTCTTT. This encodes CASNPDSGGTEAFF.

This clonotype was picked up many times. This chain links TRBV7-9 with TRBJ1-2; weak D call: TRBD1 (5 bases). Looked up from germline, CDR1 is SEHNR and CDR2 is FQNEAQ (reference sequence). CDR3 length: 16 residues. V was clipped by 5 bases and J by 4 bases, with 20 bases between them. The CDR3 region is CASSRPDRRVTYGYTF. The CDR3 nucleotides are TGTGCCAGCAGCCGTCCCGACAGAAGAGTAACCTATGGCTACACCTTC.

The rearrangement links TRBV20-1 to TRBJ2-7; TRBD2 matches at 9 bases. From germline, CDR1 is DFQATT and CDR2 SNEGSKA (reference sequence). V was pared by 0 bases and J by 2 bases, with 8 bases of the junction left unmatched. The CDR3 is made up of 16 amino acids. Here the CDR3 reads CSARDRLAGDPYEQYF. CDR3 DNA sequence: TGCAGTGCTAGAGATAGGTTAGCGGGAGACCCCTACGAGCAGTACTTC.

Only a few counts were recorded for this clonotype. This sequence joins TRBV20-1 and TRBJ2-3; D is undetermined. CDR3 length: 16 residues. The V and J ends lost 4 bases and 2 bases respectively, with 19 bases between them. Germline V gene data show CDR1 as DFQATT and CDR2 as SNEGSKA (reference sequence). CDR3 coding DNA: TGCAGTGCTACCCGTCTGGGCGGAACTTACACAGATACGCAGTATTTT. Translated: CSATRLGGTYTDTQYF.

Many counts were recorded for this clonotype. V gene TRBV20-1 combines with J gene TRBJ2-7; 7 bases line up with TRBD2. Germline CDR1 reads DFQATT; CDR2 reads SNEGSKA (reference sequence). The CDR3 consists of 14 residues. J gave up 5 bases and V 3 bases, and 10 bases lay outside the gene matches. CDR3 coding DNA: TGCAGTGCTAGCCGGACTAGGACGATAGACGAGCAGTACTTC. As protein: CSASRTRTIDEQYF.

This clonotype was seen many times. V is TRBV20-1 and J is TRBJ2-7, with a tentative D call TRBD1 (6 bases). This CDR3 is built from 10 residues. The germline V and J ends were trimmed by 7 bases and 3 bases, with 7 bases remaining between them. Germline values: CDR1 DFQATT, CDR2 SNEGSKA (reference sequence). CDR3 DNA: TGCAGTGGGGGGCACTACGAGCAGTACTTC. It yields the protein CSGGHYEQYF.